Sequencing of this T cell receptor (beta chain) was carried out in a study of cytomegalovirus exposure and HLA in healthy donors. The overall study: Ancestry clustering placed more than 80% of approximately 420 genotyped donors in the Caucasian-associated cluster.

Trimming took 2 bases from V and 2 from J; bases not matched to a gene: 6. The V gene's germline CDR1 is SGHDT and CDR2 YYEEEE. This CDR3 is 16 amino acids long. The study, taken as a whole, reports: Previously analyzed data showed that most TCR beta V segments were productive at a frequency of about 87% or about 30%. The investigators catalogued about 170 TCR beta chains as cytomegalovirus-associated.

As concerns this clone: Its cognate antigen is unknown.

Primers included in the PCR were 60 Vbeta and 13 Jbeta primers. In the source study's methods: Later, an analysis found 80 million or so unique TCR beta chains, and about 10 million of these were shared. TCRdb keeps only in-frame clones here, not all; method: immunoSEQ multiplex PCR. V, J and clone size derive from that table, while D and trimming were established from the DNA sequence. The sample records about 26,000 clones, under 70% being singletons. The chain links TRBV5-6 to TRBJ2-3; 9 bases fit TRBD1. This sequence originates from a woman aged 50 to 60 in good health and CMV-seronegative. The sequenced material came from PBMCs. The CDR3 sequence is CASSFGTGFFTDTQYF. CDR3 DNA: TGTGCCAGCAGCTTCGGGACAGGGTTTTTCACAGATACGCAGTATTTT.